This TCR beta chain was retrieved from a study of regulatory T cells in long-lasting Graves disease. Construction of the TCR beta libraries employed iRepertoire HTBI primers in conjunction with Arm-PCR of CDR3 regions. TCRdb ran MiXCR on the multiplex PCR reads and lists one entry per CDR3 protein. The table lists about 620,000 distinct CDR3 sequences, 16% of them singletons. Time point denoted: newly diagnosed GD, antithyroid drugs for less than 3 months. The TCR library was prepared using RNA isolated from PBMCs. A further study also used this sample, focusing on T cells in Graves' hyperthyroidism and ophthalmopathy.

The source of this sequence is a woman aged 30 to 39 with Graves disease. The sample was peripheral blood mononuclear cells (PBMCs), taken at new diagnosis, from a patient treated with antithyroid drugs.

The CDR3: CASSLRLAGSPYF. As DNA, the CDR3 is TGCGCCAGCAGCTTGCGACTAGCGGGATCCCCGTACTTC. The J gene is TRBJ2-7, the V gene TRBV5-1; 11 bases align to TRBD2. CDR1 SGHRS and CDR2 YFSETQ come from the germline V gene. J gave up 12 bases and V 1 base, and 6 bases lay outside the gene matches. The CDR3 is 13 residues long.